This section outlines one T cell receptor beta chain sequence together with its context. Ten or more counts support this clonotype. This clone's antigen is unknown. No per-base quality is available; no much larger clone lies one base away. These data originate in a study of T cells in Graves' hyperthyroidism and ophthalmopathy (dated by TCRdb to between 2017 and 2020). For the wider study: Peripheral blood was collected at initial diagnosis, before any treatment. A discovery cohort of approximately 100 patients, about 40 with Graves' ophthalmopathy and approximately 60 with stable Graves' hyperthyroidism, was used to find distinguishing TCR V-J signatures. Prospective prediction of ophthalmopathy was tested in an independent validation cohort consisting of about 19 hyperthyroidism patients and approximately 16 patients who later progressed to ophthalmopathy. The approximately 100 discovery patients were randomly split 7:3 into training and test sets. Thyroid tissue and blood T-cell repertoires from several Graves' hyperthyroidism patients were also compared in the study. After blood sampling, hyperthyroidism patients were treated with methimazole at a starting dose of 30 mg daily, and ophthalmopathy patients were treated with high-dose intravenous methylprednisolone. TCR Vbeta CDR3 sequencing of around 130 peripheral blood samples (about 45 ophthalmopathy, some 75 hyperthyroidism and roughly 17 progressor patients) is reported in the paper. What the study reported, not specific to this receptor: Sample size was not statistically predetermined, and investigators were not blinded to group allocation. Blood samples also contained most of the expanded thyroid clonotypes (frequency above 0.001), which suggests that blood repertoires may reflect thyroid immune responses. Ophthalmopathy was separated from stable hyperthyroidism by a 13 V-J signature model, with approximately 90% sensitivity and roughly 81% specificity obtained in cross-validation and 80%/75% obtained in testing. In validation, the model predicted progression to ophthalmopathy with over 65% sensitivity and less than 75% specificity, a median of about 6.7 months before onset.

The TCR beta CDR3 regions were amplified from the RNA transcripts. For the first round of RT-PCR on the TCR CDR3, the HTBI primer set was used together with the Qiagen OneStep RT-PCR kit. A second multiplex PCR round built the libraries, followed by size selection and purification. Libraries were sequenced paired-end with 100 bp reads on an Illumina HiSeq2000. In the authors' own workflow: Raw data were processed with SOAPnuke, discarding reads with adapters, uncalled bases, mean Phred below 15, or no exact constant-primer or identifier match. COPE v1.2.5 was used to merge high-quality paired reads, and clonotypes were defined as unique nucleotide sequences. MiTCR v1.1 was used to align the clonotypes against IMGT TRBV, TRBD and TRBJ reference segments. Only V-J combinations with frequency above 0.0001, covering 99.2% of repertoires, were analysed. A TCS score was defined as the ratio between F50 (clonal expansion) and ExV (chaos), using BLOSUM62-based TCRdist between CDR3 peptides within each V-J. Welch's t-statistics and random forest reduced around 550 V-J features to 13, which were used in a naive Bayes classifier (R e1071). The Morisita-Horn index was used to measure how similar the thyroid and blood repertoires were. TCRdb's own reprocessing of the public reads used fastp at Q25 and MiXCR and kept productive beta chains. A single entry per CDR3 protein holds the most common genes and DNA from its merged rows. It is TCRdb's table, rather than the study itself, that gives the V and J calls and clone size. The sample table lists around 610,000 distinct CDR3 sequences, about 15% of them with a count of one. The ten most abundant clones make up around 4% of the sample.

Its CDR3 holds 16 amino acids, cysteine through phenylalanine. Only CDR3 DNA remains: 48 bases, in frame from the first base. Trimming takes 6 bases off V and 8 bases off J; junction bases not matched to a gene: 10. Ophthalmopathy patients had moderately to severely active disease, Clinical Activity Score of at least 3, NOSPECS grade of at least 4, and duration under 3 months. Any patient with an uncontrolled infection, another autoimmune disease, pregnancy or lactation was excluded. Diagnoses were established on the basis of clinical symptoms, serum thyroxine and TRAb, thyroid ultrasound, and orbital computed tomography. PBMCs were isolated from about 10 ml of fresh peripheral blood by Ficoll-Paque density gradient centrifugation. Trizol reagent was used to extract total RNA, and RNA quality was then checked on an Agilent 2100 Bioanalyzer.

The sequenced material came from blood. The clonotype comes from a woman between 40 and 50 years old with Graves' ophthalmopathy. The sequence is built from TRBV12-3 or TRBV12-4 and TRBJ2-2; 12 of the junction bases match TRBD2. The encoded CDR3 is CASRNPSGRVGGELFF. The sequence in DNA is TGTGCCAGCAGGAACCCTAGCGGGAGGGTCGGGGGGGAGCTGTTTTTT.